This T cell receptor (beta chain) emerged from a study of breast tumors, draining lymph nodes, adjacent tissues (dated by TCRdb to about 2016). At the level of the whole study: TCR beta repertoires were compared across tumor, adjacent nontumor tissue and axillary lymph nodes obtained from breast cancer patients. In human breast cancer, the study set out to evaluate how tumor, surrounding tissue and draining lymph node repertoires relate to one another and whether T cells may move between these sites.

Lymph node samples came from the axillary draining lymph nodes of breast cancer patients. This clonotype has at least ten counts. Its antigen is currently not known. This may come from a read error, since a much larger clone is one base off. The CDR3 starts with the cysteine, ends with the phenylalanine, and has 12 residues. Just the 36-base CDR3 DNA is kept, in frame starting at base 1. A distance of 8 bases separates the germline ends of V and J, which lose 7 bases and 3 bases respectively. According to the germline V gene (reference sequence), CDR1 reads MNHNY and CDR2 reads SVGAGI. Broader findings and caveats from the paper: The data were judged consistent with most tumor T cells deriving from the lymph node and then expanding within tumor tissue. The similarity between tumor and nontumor tissue repertoires was significantly greater in luminal-like breast cancer than in basal-like breast cancer. The conclusion that tumor T cells originate in lymph nodes was framed as consistent with a hypothesis rather than directly demonstrated. Tumors showed preferential V and J gene usage, and their T-cell repertoire diversity fell below that of lymph nodes yet above that of nontumor tissue.

TCRdb names Illumina HiSeq 2000 as the instrument used. Multiplex PCR amplification was used to generate the TCR beta chain libraries. The amplified TCR beta chain products were analyzed by high-throughput sequencing. Through fastp at Q25 and MiXCR, TCRdb rebuilt clones from the public reads, retaining in-frame beta chains. Every distinct CDR3 protein forms one entry, paired with its most common genes and DNA. The sample table contains 150,000 to 200,000 distinct CDR3 sequences; only one count was recorded for 30% to 35% of them. In total, the top ten clones hold around 4.1% of the sample. The sample comprised axillary lymph node tissue. This receptor was identified in a female donor with breast cancer. Some clones in this sample may be carry-over from other donors' samples. The sequence joins TRBV6-6 to TRBJ2-3; a tentative D match to TRBD2 spans 5 bases. CDR3 loop: CASTPGTDTQYF. The DNA sequence reads TGTGCCAGCACTCCGGGAACAGATACGCAGTATTTT.